Listed below are T cell receptor beta chains from one sample, sequenced in a study of response to subunit inactivated influenza vaccine. Via MiXCR, TCRdb re-called the RT-PCR reads, giving one row per CDR3 protein. The repertoire holds around 300,000 distinct CDR3 sequences, with approximately 23% as singletons. The sequences come from PBMCs from blood, collected 21 months after vaccination. These receptors were collected from a man aged 50 to 75 who received an inactivated influenza vaccine. Each CDR3 is given with its conserved first and last residue. D genes are given only for firm matches. The size field is filled for only some rows; it gives once, few, many or a size class.

CDR3nt	CDR3aa	v_gene	j_gene	abundance	d_gene
TGCGCCAGCAGCTTCGGGGCAGATACGCAGTATTTT	CASSFGADTQYF	TRBV5-1	TRBJ2-3	few	-
TGTGCCAGCTCACAGACCTCACAGGGGTTTGAAGACACTGAAGCTTTCTTT	CASSQTSQGFEDTEAFF	TRBV18	TRBJ1-1	many	TRBD1
TGTGCCAGCAGCTTAGTTCTAGCGACAGATACGCAGTATTTT	CASSLVLATDTQYF	TRBV7-8	TRBJ2-3	few	-
TGTGCCATCAGTGAGTCAGTCAGCCTCTATGGCTACACCTTC	CAISESVSLYGYTF	TRBV10-3	TRBJ1-2	many	-
TGCGCCAGCAGCCAATTCCGCGGGACACCCGTCTCTTCTAGGTATCGCTACACCTTC	CASSQFRGTPVSSRYRYTF	TRBV4-1	TRBJ1-2	-	-
TGTGCCAGCAGCTTAGAAGTCGGCAGATATAATTCACCCCTCCACTTT	CASSLEVGRYNSPLHF	TRBV7-2	TRBJ1-6	-	-
TGTGCCAGCTCGCTCGACAGGGCGGTGAATGAGCAGTTCTTC	CASSLDRAVNEQFF	TRBV18	TRBJ2-1	-	TRBD1
TGCGCCAGCAGCACGGGACTGCCCTCTGGAAACACCATATATTTT	CASSTGLPSGNTIYF	TRBV5-1	TRBJ1-3	few	-
TGTGCCAGCAGTTTAAGGACGGGCCCCTACAATGAGCAGTTCTTC	CASSLRTGPYNEQFF	TRBV28	TRBJ2-1	many	-
TGTGCCAGCGCAAGGACAGGGGTTATGTACGAGCAGTACTTC	CASARTGVMYEQYF	TRBV12-3/TRBV12-4	TRBJ2-7	few	TRBD1
TGTGCCAGCAGTGCCATGGGGATTAGCAATCAGCCCCAGCATTTT	CASSAMGISNQPQHF	TRBV6-2/TRBV6-3	TRBJ1-5	-	-
TGTGCCAGCAGCTCATTCGGACAGGGAGCTTTCTTT	CASSSFGQGAFF	TRBV7-2	TRBJ1-1	-	TRBD1
TGTGCCAGCAGCTTAGTTAGGGCGACAGGGAGCTCCTACAATGAGCAGTTCTTC	CASSLVRATGSSYNEQFF	TRBV11-2	TRBJ2-1	-	TRBD1
TGCAGCGTTGGGGGGCATGAAGCTTTCTTT	CSVGGHEAFF	TRBV29-1	TRBJ1-1	many	-
TGTGCCAGCAGTCCAGCGGACAGGGCTTATGGCTACACCTTC	CASSPADRAYGYTF	TRBV5-4	TRBJ1-2	few	TRBD1
TGTGCCAGCTCACCAGGGAGTGTGAACACTGAAGCTTTCTTT	CASSPGSVNTEAFF	TRBV18	TRBJ1-1	-	-
TGCAGTGCCCCAGGGGCACGGAACACTGAAGCTTTCTTT	CSAPGARNTEAFF	TRBV20-1	TRBJ1-1	few	-
TGCAGTGCTAGAACTGACAGGGCGCCCGGGGAGCTGTTTTTT	CSARTDRAPGELFF	TRBV20-1	TRBJ2-2	-	TRBD1
TGCATAGCAGGGGACACTGAAGCTTTCTTT	CIAGDTEAFF	TRBV29-1	TRBJ1-1	-	-
TGTGCCATCAACTCGGGGGGCAGCACAGATACGCAGTATTTT	CAINSGGSTDTQYF	TRBV10-3	TRBJ2-3	-	-
TGCGCCAGCAGCTCGGACAGGGATGGCTACACCTTC	CASSSDRDGYTF	TRBV5-1	TRBJ1-2	-	TRBD1
TGTGCCAGCAGTTTAGGGCTAGCGGGAAAGTTTGAGCAGTTCTTC	CASSLGLAGKFEQFF	TRBV27	TRBJ2-1	-	TRBD2
TGTGCCAGCAGCCAAGGTCTCGTGAGCTCCTATAATTCACCCCTCCACTTT	CASSQGLVSSYNSPLHF	TRBV4-2	TRBJ1-6	few	-
TGTGCCAGCAAGGACAGGGGGTCTCAGCCCCAGCATTTT	CASKDRGSQPQHF	TRBV2	TRBJ1-5	-	TRBD1
TGTGCCAGCAGTTTAGGAACGGGGGGGCTTCACGGGGAGCTGTTTTTT	CASSLGTGGLHGELFF	TRBV12-3/TRBV12-4	TRBJ2-2	-	TRBD2